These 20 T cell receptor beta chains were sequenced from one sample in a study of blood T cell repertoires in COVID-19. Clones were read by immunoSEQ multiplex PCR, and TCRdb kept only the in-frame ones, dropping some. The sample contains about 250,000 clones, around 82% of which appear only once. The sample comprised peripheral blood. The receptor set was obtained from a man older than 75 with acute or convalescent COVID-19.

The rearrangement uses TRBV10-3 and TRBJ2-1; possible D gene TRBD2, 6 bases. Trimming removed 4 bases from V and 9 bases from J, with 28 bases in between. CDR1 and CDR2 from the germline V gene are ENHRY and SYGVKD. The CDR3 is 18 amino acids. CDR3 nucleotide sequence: TGTGCCATCAGTGCACGGGTCGAGCTCAGCACTAGCCCCAGTGAGCAGTTCTTC. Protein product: CAISARVELSTSPSEQFF.

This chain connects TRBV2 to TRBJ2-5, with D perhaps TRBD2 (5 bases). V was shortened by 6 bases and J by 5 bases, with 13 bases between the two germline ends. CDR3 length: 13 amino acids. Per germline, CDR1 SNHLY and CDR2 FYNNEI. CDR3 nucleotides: TGTGCCAGCAGCCCCGAGAGGGTCGAGACCCAGTACTTC. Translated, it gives CASSPERVETQYF. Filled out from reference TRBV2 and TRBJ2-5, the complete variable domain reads EPEVTQTPSHQVTQMGQEVILRCVPISNHLYFYWYRQILGQKVEFLVSFYNNEISEKSEIFDDQFSVERPDGSNFTLKIRSTKLEDSAMYFCASSPERVETQYFGPGTRLLVL.

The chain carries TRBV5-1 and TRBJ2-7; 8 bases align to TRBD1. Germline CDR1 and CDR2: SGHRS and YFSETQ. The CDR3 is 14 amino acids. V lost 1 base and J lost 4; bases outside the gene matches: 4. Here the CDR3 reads CASSLLTGEYEQYF. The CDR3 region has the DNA TGCGCCAGCAGCTTGCTGACAGGGGAGTACGAGCAGTACTTC.

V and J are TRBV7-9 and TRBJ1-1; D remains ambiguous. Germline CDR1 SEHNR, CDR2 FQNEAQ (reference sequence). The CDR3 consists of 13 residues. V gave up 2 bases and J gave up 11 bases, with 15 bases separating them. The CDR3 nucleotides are TGTGCCAGCAGCTTATTCCAGAACGGGGTCGCTTTCTTT. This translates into CASSLFQNGVAFF.

This CDR3 reads CSATIAGGQGFF. In DNA, the CDR3 is TGCAGCGCGACTATAGCGGGAGGTCAGGGGTTCTTC. The J gene is TRBJ2-1, the V gene TRBV29-1; TRBD2 matches at 10 bases. Germline CDR1 is SQVTM and CDR2 is ANQGSEA. V lost 7 bases, J lost 15 bases, and 12 bases stayed unmatched. This CDR3 is 12 amino acids long.

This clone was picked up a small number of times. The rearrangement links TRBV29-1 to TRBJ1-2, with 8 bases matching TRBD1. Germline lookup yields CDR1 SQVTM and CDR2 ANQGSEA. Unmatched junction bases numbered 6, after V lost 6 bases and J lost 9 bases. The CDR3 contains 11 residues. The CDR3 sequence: CSVDRTGSYTF. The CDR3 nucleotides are TGCAGCGTAGACCGGACAGGGAGCTACACCTTC.

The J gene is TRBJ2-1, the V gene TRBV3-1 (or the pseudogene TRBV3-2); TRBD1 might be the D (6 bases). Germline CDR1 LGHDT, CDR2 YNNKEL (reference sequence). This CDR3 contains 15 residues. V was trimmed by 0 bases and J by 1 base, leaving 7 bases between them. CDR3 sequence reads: CASSQDTGSYNEQFF. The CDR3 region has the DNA TGTGCCAGCAGCCAAGATACAGGGTCCTACAATGAGCAGTTCTTC.

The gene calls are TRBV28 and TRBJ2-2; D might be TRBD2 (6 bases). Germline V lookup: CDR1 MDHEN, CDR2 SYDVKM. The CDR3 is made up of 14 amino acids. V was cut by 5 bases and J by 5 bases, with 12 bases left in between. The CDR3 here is CASSTLGGTGELFF. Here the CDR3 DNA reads TGTGCCAGCAGTACCCTCGGGGGTACCGGGGAGCTGTTTTTT.

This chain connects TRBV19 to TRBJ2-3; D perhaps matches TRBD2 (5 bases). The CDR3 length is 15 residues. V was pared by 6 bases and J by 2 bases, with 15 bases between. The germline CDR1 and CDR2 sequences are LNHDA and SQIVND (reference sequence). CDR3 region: CASSERERTTDTQYF. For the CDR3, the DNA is TGTGCCAGTAGCGAACGCGAGCGGACCACAGATACGCAGTATTTT. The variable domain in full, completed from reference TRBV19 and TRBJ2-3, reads DGGITQSPKYLFRKEGQNVTLSCEQNLNHDAMYWYRQDPGQGLRLIYYSQIVNDFQKGDIAEGYSVSREKKESFPLTVTSAQKNPTAFYLCASSERERTTDTQYFGPGTRLTVL.

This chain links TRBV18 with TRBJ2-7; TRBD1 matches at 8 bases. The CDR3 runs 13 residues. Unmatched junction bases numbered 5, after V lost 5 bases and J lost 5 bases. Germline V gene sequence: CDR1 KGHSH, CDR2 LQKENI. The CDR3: CASSERTGNEQYF. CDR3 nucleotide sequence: TGTGCCAGCTCAGAGAGGACAGGGAACGAGCAGTACTTC.

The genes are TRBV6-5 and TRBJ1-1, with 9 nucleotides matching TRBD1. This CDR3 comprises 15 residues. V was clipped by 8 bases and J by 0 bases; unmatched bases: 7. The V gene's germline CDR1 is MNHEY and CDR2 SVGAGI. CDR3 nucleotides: TGTGCCAGCTTTACAGGGGGCATCATGAACACTGAAGCTTTCTTT. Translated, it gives CASFTGGIMNTEAFF.

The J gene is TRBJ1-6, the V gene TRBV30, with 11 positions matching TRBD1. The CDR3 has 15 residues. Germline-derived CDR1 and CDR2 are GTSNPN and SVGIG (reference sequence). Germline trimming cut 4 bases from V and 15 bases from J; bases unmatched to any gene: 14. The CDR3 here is CAWTPPWGGQGGLHF. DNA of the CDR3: TGTGCCTGGACCCCACCGTGGGGGGGACAGGGGGGCCTCCACTTT.

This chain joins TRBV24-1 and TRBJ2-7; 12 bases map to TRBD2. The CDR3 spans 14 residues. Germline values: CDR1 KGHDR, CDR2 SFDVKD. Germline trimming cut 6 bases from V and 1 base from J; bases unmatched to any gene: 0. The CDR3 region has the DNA TGTGCCACCAGTACTAGCGGGAGGTCCTACGAGCAGTACTTC. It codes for CATSTSGRSYEQYF.

The chain's CDR3 is CASSPYAGHTDTQYF. The DNA of the CDR3 is TGCGCCAGCAGCCCCTATGCGGGCCACACAGATACGCAGTATTTT. V gene TRBV5-1 combines with J gene TRBJ2-3; possible D gene TRBD2, 5 bases. The CDR3 loop spans 15 amino acids. Trimming removed 4 bases at V and 2 bases at J, with 14 bases between. Germline loops: CDR1 SGHRS, CDR2 YFSETQ.

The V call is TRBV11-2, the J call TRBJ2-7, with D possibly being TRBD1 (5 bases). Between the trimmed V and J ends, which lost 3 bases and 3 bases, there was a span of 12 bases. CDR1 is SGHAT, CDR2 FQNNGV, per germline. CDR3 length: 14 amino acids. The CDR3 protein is CASSFSRQYYEQYF. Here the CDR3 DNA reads TGTGCCAGCAGCTTTAGTAGACAGTACTACGAGCAGTACTTC.

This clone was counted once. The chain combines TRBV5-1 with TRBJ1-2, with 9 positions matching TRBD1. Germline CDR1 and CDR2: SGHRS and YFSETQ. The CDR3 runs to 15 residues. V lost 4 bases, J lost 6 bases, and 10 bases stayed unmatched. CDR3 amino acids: CASSPFGQGTHGYTF. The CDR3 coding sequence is TGCGCCAGCAGCCCCTTCGGACAGGGGACCCATGGCTACACCTTC.

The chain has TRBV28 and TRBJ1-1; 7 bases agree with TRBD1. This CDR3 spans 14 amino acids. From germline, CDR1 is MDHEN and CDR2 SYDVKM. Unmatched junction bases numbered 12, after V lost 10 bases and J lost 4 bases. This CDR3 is CATHEGAGGTEAFF. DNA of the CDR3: TGTGCCACCCACGAGGGGGCCGGTGGCACTGAAGCTTTCTTT. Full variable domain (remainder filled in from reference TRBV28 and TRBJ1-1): DVKVTQSSRYLVKRTGEKVFLECVQDMDHENMFWYRQDPGLGLRLIYFSYDVKMKEKGDIPEGYSVSREKKERFSLILESASTNQTSMYLCATHEGAGGTEAFFGQGTRLTVV.

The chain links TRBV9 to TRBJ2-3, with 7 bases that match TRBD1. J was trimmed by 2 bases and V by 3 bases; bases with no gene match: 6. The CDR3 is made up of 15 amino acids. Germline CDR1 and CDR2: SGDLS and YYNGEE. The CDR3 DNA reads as TGTGCCAGCAGCGCCAGGGACAGCTCCACAGATACGCAGTATTTT. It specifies CASSARDSSTDTQYF. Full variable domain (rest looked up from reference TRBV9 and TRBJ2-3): DSGVTQTPKHLITATGQRVTLRCSPRSGDLSVYWYQQSLDQGLQFLIQYYNGEERAKGNILERFSAQQFPDLHSELNLSSLELGDSALYFCASSARDSSTDTQYFGPGTRLTVL.

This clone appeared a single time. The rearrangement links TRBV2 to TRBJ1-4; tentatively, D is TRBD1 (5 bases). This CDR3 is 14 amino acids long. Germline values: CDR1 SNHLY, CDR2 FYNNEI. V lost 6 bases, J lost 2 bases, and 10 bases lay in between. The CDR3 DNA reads TGTGCCAGCAGGGGGGGGTGGACTAATGAAAAACTGTTTTTT. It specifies CASRGGWTNEKLFF.

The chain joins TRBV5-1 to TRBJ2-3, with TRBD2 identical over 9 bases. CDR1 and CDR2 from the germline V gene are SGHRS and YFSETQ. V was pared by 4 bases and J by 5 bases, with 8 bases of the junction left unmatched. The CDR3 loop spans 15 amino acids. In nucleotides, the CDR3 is TGCGCCAGCAGCCTCTTAGCGGGAGTCAAAGATACGCAGTATTTT. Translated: CASSLLAGVKDTQYF.